The T cell receptor (beta chain) described here comes from a study of blood T cell repertoires in COVID-19. Clones were read by immunoSEQ multiplex PCR, and TCRdb kept only the in-frame ones, dropping some. The profile covers fewer than 300,000 clones, with around 87% appearing a single time and roughly 2.5% taken by the ten largest. Per the germline V gene, CDR1 is MDHEN and CDR2 is SYDVKM. The V gene lost 5 bases and the J gene lost 8 bases, with 16 bases spanning the gap. The CDR3 contains 15 residues. Sample: peripheral blood. The chain employs TRBV28 and TRBJ1-6; a possible D gene is TRBD1 (6 bases). The sequence was collected from a woman aged 50 to 65 with acute or convalescent COVID-19. The CDR3 is CASSPTGHGYSPLHF. CDR3 DNA sequence: TGTGCCAGCAGTCCGACGGGACACGGCTATTCACCCCTCCACTTT.